What follows are 21 T cell receptor beta chains derived from one specimen sequenced in a study of T cell responses to AZD1222 COVID-19 vaccine. Here immunoSEQ multiplex PCR was the method, and the copy in TCRdb shows in-frame clones only, minus some. This table holds under 150,000 clones, approximately 91% found once. The sample in question was peripheral blood, obtained 28 days after the second AZD1222 dose. Source of these receptors: an adult who received the AZD1222 COVID-19 vaccine.

V and J are TRBV3-1 (or the pseudogene TRBV3-2) and TRBJ1-1; 7 bases fit TRBD1. Losses at the gene ends were 6 bases for V and 1 base for J; bases not matched to a gene: 2. Germline V gene data show CDR1 as LGHDT and CDR2 as YNNKEL (reference sequence). CDR3 size: 13 residues. CDR3 nucleotides: TGTGCCAGCAGTCACAGGGGGAACACTGAAGCTTTCTTT. Protein product: CASSHRGNTEAFF.

This chain uses TRBV7-9 with TRBJ1-1; no clear D gene. The germline gives CDR1 SEHNR, CDR2 FQNEAQ (reference sequence). V lost 5 bases to trimming and J lost 5 bases, with 12 bases between them. This CDR3 contains 13 residues. The CDR3 DNA is TGTGCCAGCAGCCTGACATTAGGGACTGAAGCTTTCTTT. Translating gives CASSLTLGTEAFF.

The gene calls are TRBV7-3 and TRBJ1-1; 8 bases line up with TRBD1. The germline gives CDR1 SGHTA, CDR2 FQGTGA. The CDR3 runs to 13 residues. V lost 5 bases to trimming and J lost 10 bases; unmatched junction nucleotides: 9. The CDR3 DNA is TGTGCCAGCAGCCTCGACAGGGGTCGAGGAGCTTTCTTT. Residues: CASSLDRGRGAFF.

This rearrangement joins TRBV5-8 to TRBJ1-3; D is undetermined. V was pared by 0 bases and J by 2 bases, with 9 bases between. This CDR3 has 15 amino acids. Germline V gene sequence: CDR1 SGHTS, CDR2 YDEGEE. The CDR3 sequence: CASSLARVPGNTIYF. The CDR3 DNA reads as TGTGCCAGCAGCTTGGCACGGGTCCCTGGAAACACCATATATTTT. The whole variable domain, remainder taken from reference TRBV5-8 and TRBJ1-3, is EAGVTQSPTHLIKTRGQQATLRCSPISGHTSVYWYQQALGLGLQFLLWYDEGEERNRGNFPPRFSGRQFPNYSSELNVNALELEDSALYLCASSLARVPGNTIYFGEGSWLTVV.

The chain carries TRBV7-9 and TRBJ1-5; D call uncertain. Germline CDR1 SEHNR, CDR2 FQNEAQ (reference sequence). The CDR3 runs 15 residues. Trimming stripped 1 base from V and 2 bases from J, with 9 bases between. The CDR3 region has the DNA TGTGCCAGCAGCTTAGGAGGGCTCGGCAATCAGCCCCAGCATTTT. It yields the protein CASSLGGLGNQPQHF.

The V and J genes are TRBV5-1 and TRBJ1-5; D not resolved. The CDR3 has 15 amino acids. V lost 0 bases and J lost 0, with 7 bases in between. Germline assignment: CDR1 SGHRS and CDR2 YFSETQ. The CDR3 is CASSLGPDSNQPQHF. DNA of the CDR3: TGCGCCAGCAGCTTGGGCCCTGATAGCAATCAGCCCCAGCATTTT.

In this sample, this clone turned up once. This chain uses TRBV5-1 with TRBJ2-7, with 13 bases matching TRBD2. The CDR3 has 16 amino acids. Trimming cost V 0 bases and J 0 bases; bases outside gene matches: 0. Germline-derived CDR1 and CDR2 are SGHRS and YFSETQ. CDR3 DNA sequence: TGCGCCAGCAGCTTGGGACTAGCGGGAGGCTCCTACGAGCAGTACTTC. It specifies CASSLGLAGGSYEQYF.

The J gene is TRBJ2-1, the V gene TRBV3-1 (or the pseudogene TRBV3-2); D is unresolved. Germline CDR1 reads LGHDT; CDR2 reads YNNKEL (reference sequence). The CDR3 is made up of 12 amino acids. V dropped 1 base and J dropped 10 bases, with 8 bases sitting between them. The CDR3: CASSQVVEEQFF. CDR3 sequence (DNA): TGTGCCAGCAGCCAAGTAGTGGAGGAGCAGTTCTTC.

The CDR3 loop is CASSLGGDRVKGYTF. CDR3 nucleotide sequence: TGTGCCAGCAGCTTAGGCGGGGACAGGGTAAAGGGCTACACCTTC. The chain combines TRBV11-2 with TRBJ1-2; 9 bases match TRBD1. J lost 8 bases, V lost 1 base, and 8 bases had no gene match. The germline CDR1 and CDR2 sequences are SGHAT and FQNNGV. The CDR3 sequence is 15 residues long.

CDR3 bases: TGTGCCAGCAGCCAAGAATCGAGCCTTCTTAGCACAGATACGCAGTATTTT. Translating it yields CASSQESSLLSTDTQYF. The rearrangement uses TRBV4-2 and TRBJ2-3, with D unclear. Germline CDR1 LGHNA, CDR2 YNFKEQ. V was cut by 0 bases and J by 0 bases, with 13 bases left in between. CDR3 length: 17 amino acids.

V is TRBV18 and J is TRBJ2-5; D perhaps matches TRBD2 (6 bases). Trimming cost V 2 bases and J 6 bases, with 16 bases left between them. The length of the CDR3 is 15 residues. CDR1 is KGHSH and CDR2 is LQKENI in the germline V gene. The CDR3 DNA follows: TGTGCCAGCTCACCAGGGACGGGGGATCAGAAGACCCAGTACTTC. Its protein is CASSPGTGDQKTQYF.

The chain uses TRBV10-3 and TRBJ1-1, with D unclear. V lost 0 bases and J lost 7, with 15 bases in between. Germline V gene data show CDR1 as ENHRY and CDR2 as SYGVKD. This CDR3 spans 15 amino acids. The CDR3 reads CAISESGFPQGEAFF. CDR3 DNA sequence: TGTGCCATCAGTGAGTCAGGCTTTCCTCAAGGTGAAGCTTTCTTT.

V gene TRBV19 combines with J gene TRBJ1-1; D call uncertain. CDR1 and CDR2 (germline): LNHDA, SQIVND (reference sequence). The CDR3 has 12 amino acids. V dropped 7 bases and J dropped 0 bases, with 6 bases sitting between them. CDR3 residues: CASIGVNTEAFF. DNA for the CDR3: TGTGCCAGTATCGGAGTGAACACTGAAGCTTTCTTT.

This chain links TRBV20-1 with TRBJ2-3; D remains unclear. Trimming pared 6 bases from V and 0 bases from J, leaving 4 bases between. The CDR3 loop spans 11 amino acids. Germline lookup yields CDR1 DFQATT and CDR2 SNEGSKA (reference sequence). In DNA form, the CDR3 reads TGCAGTGCACAGAGCACAGATACGCAGTATTTT. Its protein is CSAQSTDTQYF.

This chain uses TRBV30 with TRBJ2-2; no firm D call. Trimming pared 4 bases from V and 4 bases from J, leaving 22 bases between. This CDR3 has 17 amino acids. Germline loops: CDR1 GTSNPN, CDR2 SVGIG (reference sequence). The CDR3 protein is CAWTPRAAPQLTGELFF. In nucleotides, the CDR3 is TGTGCCTGGACCCCCCGGGCGGCCCCTCAGCTCACCGGGGAGCTGTTTTTT.

This clone was seen a handful of times. V is TRBV7-2 and J is TRBJ2-1, with 7 bases fitting TRBD2. CDR1 is SGHTA and CDR2 is FQGNSA in the germline V gene. The V gene end was trimmed by 3 bases and the J gene end by 9 bases; junction bases not matched to a gene: 8. The CDR3 loop spans 14 amino acids. The CDR3 DNA reads TGTGCCAGCAGCTTTTCGCGGGACTACGGTGAGCAGTTCTTC. Translation: CASSFSRDYGEQFF. Drawing the rest from reference TRBV7-2 and TRBJ2-1, the complete variable domain is GAGVSQSPSNKVTEKGKDVELRCDPISGHTALYWYRQSLGQGLEFLIYFQGNSAPDKSGLPSDRFSAERTGGSVSTLTIQRTQQEDSAVYLCASSFSRDYGEQFFGPGTRLTVL.

The genes are TRBV9 and TRBJ1-3, with D possibly being TRBD1 (5 bases). The CDR3 consists of 14 residues. CDR1 is SGDLS, CDR2 YYNGEE, per germline. Trimming removed 3 bases from V and 0 bases from J, with 7 bases in between. Here the CDR3 reads CASSDGGSGNTIYF. Here the CDR3 DNA reads TGTGCCAGCAGCGATGGGGGCTCTGGAAACACCATATATTTT.

This chain uses TRBV20-1 with TRBJ2-7; perhaps TRBD1 as D (6 bases). The CDR3 has 14 amino acids. Germline CDR1 DFQATT, CDR2 SNEGSKA (reference sequence). The V end lost 3 bases, the J end lost 1 base, and 13 bases lay between the germline ends. The CDR3 reads CSASSDRPSYEQYF. CDR3 bases: TGCAGTGCTAGTTCTGACAGGCCTTCCTACGAGCAGTACTTC.

This clone has just one count. The chain uses TRBV23-1 and TRBJ2-1; TRBD1 matches at 10 bases. TRBV23-1 is an ORF; its function is uncertain. V was pared by 2 bases and J by 7 bases, with 8 bases of the junction left unmatched. CDR3 length equals 16 residues. Written as DNA, the CDR3 is TGCGCCAGCAGTCAACTCGACAGGGGGCGCAGAAATGAGCAGTTCTTC. Translation gives CASSQLDRGRRNEQFF.

J is TRBJ1-1 and V is TRBV27; D perhaps matches TRBD1 (6 bases). This CDR3 is built from 13 residues. V was clipped by 5 bases and J by 3 bases, with 10 bases between them. Germline-derived CDR1 and CDR2 are MNHEY and SMNVEV (reference sequence). CDR3 amino acids: CASSLQGYTEAFF. CDR3 DNA sequence: TGTGCCAGCAGTCTTCAGGGGTACACTGAAGCTTTCTTT.

This clone is a singleton in its sample. This chain links TRBV6-5 with TRBJ1-1, with 8 bases aligning to TRBD1. Germline CDR1 is MNHEY and CDR2 is SVGAGI. Unmatched junction bases numbered 4, after V lost 6 bases and J lost 1 base. The CDR3 covers 14 residues. The CDR3 sequence: CASRVQGENTEAFF. DNA of the CDR3: TGTGCCAGCAGGGTACAGGGGGAGAACACTGAAGCTTTCTTT.